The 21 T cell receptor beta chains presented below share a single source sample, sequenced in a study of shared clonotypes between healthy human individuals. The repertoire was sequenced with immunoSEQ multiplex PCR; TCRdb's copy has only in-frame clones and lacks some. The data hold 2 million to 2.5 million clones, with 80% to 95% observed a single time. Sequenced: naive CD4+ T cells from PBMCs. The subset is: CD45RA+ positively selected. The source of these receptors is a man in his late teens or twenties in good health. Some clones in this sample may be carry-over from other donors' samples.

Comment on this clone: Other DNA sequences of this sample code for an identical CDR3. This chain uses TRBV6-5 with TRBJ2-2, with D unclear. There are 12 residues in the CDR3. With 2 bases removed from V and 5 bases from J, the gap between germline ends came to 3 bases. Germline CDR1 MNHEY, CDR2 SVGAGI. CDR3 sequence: CASSYGTGELFF. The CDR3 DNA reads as TGTGCCAGCAGTTACGGGACCGGGGAGCTGTTTTTT.

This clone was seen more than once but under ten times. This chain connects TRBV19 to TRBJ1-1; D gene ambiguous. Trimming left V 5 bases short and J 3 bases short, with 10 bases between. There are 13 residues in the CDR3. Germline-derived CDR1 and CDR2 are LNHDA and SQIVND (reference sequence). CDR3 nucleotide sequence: TGTGCCAGTAGTCAGGACGGGGACACTGAAGCTTTCTTT. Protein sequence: CASSQDGDTEAFF.

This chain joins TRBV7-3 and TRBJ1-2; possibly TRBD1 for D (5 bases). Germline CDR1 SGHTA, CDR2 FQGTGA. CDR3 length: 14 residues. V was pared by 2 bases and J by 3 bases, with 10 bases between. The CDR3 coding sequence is TGTGCCAGCAGCTTACCAGGGCTTGACTATGGCTACACCTTC. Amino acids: CASSLPGLDYGYTF. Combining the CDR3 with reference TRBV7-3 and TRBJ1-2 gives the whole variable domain GAGVSQTPSNKVTEKGKYVELRCDPISGHTALYWYRQSLGQGPEFLIYFQGTGAADDSGLPNDRFFAVRPEGSVSTLKIQRTERGDSAVYLCASSLPGLDYGYTFGSGTRLTVV.

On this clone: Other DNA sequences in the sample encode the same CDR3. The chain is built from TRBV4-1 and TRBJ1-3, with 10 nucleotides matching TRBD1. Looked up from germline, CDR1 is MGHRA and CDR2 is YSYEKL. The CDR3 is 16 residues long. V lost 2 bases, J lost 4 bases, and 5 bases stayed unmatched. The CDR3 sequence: CASSQPGQGRGNTIYF. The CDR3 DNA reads TGCGCCAGCAGCCAACCGGGACAGGGGAGAGGAAACACCATATATTTT.

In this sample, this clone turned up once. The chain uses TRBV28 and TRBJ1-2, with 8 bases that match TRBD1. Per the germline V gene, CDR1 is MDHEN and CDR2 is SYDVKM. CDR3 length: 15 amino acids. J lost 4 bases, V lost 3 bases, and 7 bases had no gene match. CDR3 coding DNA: TGTGCCAGCAGTTTGGGTAACAGGGGGACCTATGGCTACACCTTC. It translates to CASSLGNRGTYGYTF.

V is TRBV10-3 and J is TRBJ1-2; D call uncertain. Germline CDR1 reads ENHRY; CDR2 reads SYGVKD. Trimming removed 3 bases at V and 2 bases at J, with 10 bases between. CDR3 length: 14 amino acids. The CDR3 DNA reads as TGTGCCATCAGTGAATTGTGGCAGAACTATGGCTACACCTTC. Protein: CAISELWQNYGYTF.

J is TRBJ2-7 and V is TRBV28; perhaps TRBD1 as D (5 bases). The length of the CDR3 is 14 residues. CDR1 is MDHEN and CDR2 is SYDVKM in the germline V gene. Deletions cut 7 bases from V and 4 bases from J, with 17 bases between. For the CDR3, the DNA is TGTGCCAGCACCACATCCCTCGCAGGGTACGAGCAGTACTTC. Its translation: CASTTSLAGYEQYF.

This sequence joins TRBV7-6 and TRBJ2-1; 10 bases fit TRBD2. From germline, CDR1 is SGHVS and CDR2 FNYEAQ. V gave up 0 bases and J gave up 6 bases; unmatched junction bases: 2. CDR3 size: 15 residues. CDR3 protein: CASSLAPSGSNEQFF. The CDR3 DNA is TGTGCCAGCAGCTTAGCGCCTAGCGGGAGCAATGAGCAGTTCTTC.

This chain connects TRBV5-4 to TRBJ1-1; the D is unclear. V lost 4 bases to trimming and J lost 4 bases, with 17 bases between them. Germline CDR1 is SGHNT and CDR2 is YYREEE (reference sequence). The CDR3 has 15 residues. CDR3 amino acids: CASSHPNQLSTEAFF. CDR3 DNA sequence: TGTGCCAGCAGCCACCCAAACCAGCTGAGCACTGAAGCTTTCTTT. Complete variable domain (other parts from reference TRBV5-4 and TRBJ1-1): ETGVTQSPTHLIKTRGQQVTLRCSSQSGHNTVSWYQQALGQGPQFIFQYYREEENGRGNFPPRFSGLQFPNYSSELNVNALELDDSALYLCASSHPNQLSTEAFFGQGTRLTVV.

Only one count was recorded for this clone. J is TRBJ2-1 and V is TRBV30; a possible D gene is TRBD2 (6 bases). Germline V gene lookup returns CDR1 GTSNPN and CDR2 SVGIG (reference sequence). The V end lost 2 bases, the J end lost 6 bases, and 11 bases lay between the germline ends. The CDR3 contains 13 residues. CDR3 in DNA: TGTGCCTGGAGTCTCGGGAGTATCAATGAGCAGTTCTTC. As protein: CAWSLGSINEQFF.

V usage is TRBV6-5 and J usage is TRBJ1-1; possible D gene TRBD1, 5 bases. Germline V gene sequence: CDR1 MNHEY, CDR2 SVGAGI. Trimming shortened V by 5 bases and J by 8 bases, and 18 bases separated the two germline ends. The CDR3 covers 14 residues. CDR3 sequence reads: CASSPAFGQGEAFF. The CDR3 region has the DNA TGTGCCAGCAGTCCCGCTTTCGGGCAGGGAGAAGCTTTCTTT.

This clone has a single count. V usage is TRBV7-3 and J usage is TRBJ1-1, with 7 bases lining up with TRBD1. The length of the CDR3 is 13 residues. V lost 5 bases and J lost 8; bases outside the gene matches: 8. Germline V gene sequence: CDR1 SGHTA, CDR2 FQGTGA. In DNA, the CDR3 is TGTGCCAGCAGCCCCGGGACAGAAGAAGAAGCTTTCTTT. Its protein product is CASSPGTEEEAFF. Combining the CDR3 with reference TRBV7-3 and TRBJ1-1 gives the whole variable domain GAGVSQTPSNKVTEKGKYVELRCDPISGHTALYWYRQSLGQGPEFLIYFQGTGAADDSGLPNDRFFAVRPEGSVSTLKIQRTERGDSAVYLCASSPGTEEEAFFGQGTRLTVV.

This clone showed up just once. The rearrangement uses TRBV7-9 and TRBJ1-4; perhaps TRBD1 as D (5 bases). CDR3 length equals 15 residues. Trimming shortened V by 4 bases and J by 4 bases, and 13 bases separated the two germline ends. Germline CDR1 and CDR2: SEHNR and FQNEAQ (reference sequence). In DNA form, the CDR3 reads TGTGCCAGCAGCTCCCCGTGGGGGGGTAATGAAAAACTGTTTTTT. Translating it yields CASSSPWGGNEKLFF.

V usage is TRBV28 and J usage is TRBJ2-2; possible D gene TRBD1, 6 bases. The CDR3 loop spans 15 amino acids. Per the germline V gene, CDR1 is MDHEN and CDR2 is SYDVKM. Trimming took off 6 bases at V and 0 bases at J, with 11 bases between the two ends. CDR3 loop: CASRNRDPNTGELFF. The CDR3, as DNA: TGTGCCAGCAGGAACAGGGACCCGAACACCGGGGAGCTGTTTTTT. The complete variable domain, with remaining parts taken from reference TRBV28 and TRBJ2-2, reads DVKVTQSSRYLVKRTGEKVFLECVQDMDHENMFWYRQDPGLGLRLIYFSYDVKMKEKGDIPEGYSVSREKKERFSLILESASTNQTSMYLCASRNRDPNTGELFFGEGSRLTVL.

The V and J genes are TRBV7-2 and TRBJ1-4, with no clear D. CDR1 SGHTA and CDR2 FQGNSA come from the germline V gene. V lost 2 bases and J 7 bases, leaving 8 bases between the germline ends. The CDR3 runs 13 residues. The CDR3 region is CASSLYWGEKLFF. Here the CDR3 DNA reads TGTGCCAGCAGCTTATACTGGGGTGAAAAACTGTTTTTT.

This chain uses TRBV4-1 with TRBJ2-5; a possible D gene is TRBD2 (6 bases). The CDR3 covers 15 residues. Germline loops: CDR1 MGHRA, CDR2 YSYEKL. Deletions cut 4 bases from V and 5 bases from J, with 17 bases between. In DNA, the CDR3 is TGCGCCAGCAGCCGGATGGCCGGGAGCGGGGAGACCCAGTACTTC. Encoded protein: CASSRMAGSGETQYF.

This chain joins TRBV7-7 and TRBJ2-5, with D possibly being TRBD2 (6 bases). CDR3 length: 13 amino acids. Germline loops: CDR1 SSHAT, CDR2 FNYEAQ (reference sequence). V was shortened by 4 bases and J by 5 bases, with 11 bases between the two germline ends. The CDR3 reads CASSSGVAETQYF. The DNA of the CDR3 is TGTGCCAGCAGCTCGGGAGTAGCTGAGACCCAGTACTTC.

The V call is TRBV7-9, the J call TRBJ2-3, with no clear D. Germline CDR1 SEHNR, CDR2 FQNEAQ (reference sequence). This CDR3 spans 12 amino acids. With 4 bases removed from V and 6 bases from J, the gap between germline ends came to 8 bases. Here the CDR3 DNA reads TGTGCCAGCAGCTCGCCGGCGGATACGCAGTATTTT. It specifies CASSSPADTQYF.

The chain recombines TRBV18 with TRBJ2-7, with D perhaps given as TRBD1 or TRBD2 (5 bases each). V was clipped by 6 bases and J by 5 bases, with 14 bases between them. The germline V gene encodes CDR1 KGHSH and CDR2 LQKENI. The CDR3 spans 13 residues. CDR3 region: CASSRDPPDEQYF. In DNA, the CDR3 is TGTGCCAGCTCCCGGGACCCCCCTGACGAGCAGTACTTC.

The CDR3 protein is CASSAGSGTGQLWSNQPQHF. The CDR3 DNA follows: TGTGCCAGTAGTGCGGGGAGTGGGACAGGGCAGTTGTGGAGCAATCAGCCCCAGCATTTT. The gene calls are TRBV19 and TRBJ1-5; 9 bases align to TRBD1. The CDR3 contains 20 residues. The ends lost 5 bases at V and 1 base at J; junction bases unmatched: 18. Germline lookup yields CDR1 LNHDA and CDR2 SQIVND (reference sequence). The variable domain in full, completed from reference TRBV19 and TRBJ1-5, reads DGGITQSPKYLFRKEGQNVTLSCEQNLNHDAMYWYRQDPGQGLRLIYYSQIVNDFQKGDIAEGYSVSREKKESFPLTVTSAQKNPTAFYLCASSAGSGTGQLWSNQPQHFGDGTRLSIL.

Here the CDR3 reads CASSEGTSGIYEQYF. In nucleotides, the CDR3 is TGTGCCAGCAGTGAGGGGACTAGCGGGATTTACGAGCAGTACTTC. V usage is TRBV2 and J usage is TRBJ2-7; 13 bases are shared with TRBD2. This CDR3 comprises 15 residues. Unmatched junction bases numbered 3, after V lost 3 bases and J lost 4 bases. The V gene's germline CDR1 is SNHLY and CDR2 FYNNEI.